The rows below give T cell receptor beta chains drawn from one sample of a study of cytomegalovirus exposure and HLA in healthy donors. TCRdb's table, derived via immunoSEQ multiplex PCR, lists solely in-frame clones and lacks some. The data hold around 150,000 clones, with nearly 80% observed a single time. Sequences were obtained from PBMCs. These TCRs come from a woman aged 45-65 years in good health and CMV-seropositive. CDR3s leave out the opening cysteine and the closing phenylalanine or tryptophan. Some rows have no size entry. The others give once, few or many, or a class for an expanded clone.

CDR3aa: ASSLNPQNTEAF; abundance: NA; v_gene: TRBV4-1; j_gene: TRBJ1-1
CDR3aa: ASSLLAGANNEQF; abundance: NA; v_gene: TRBV5-1; j_gene: TRBJ2-1
CDR3aa: ASSRPYDRDGNIQY; abundance: NA; v_gene: TRBV2; j_gene: TRBJ2-4
CDR3aa: ASSPRTGASTEAF; abundance: NA; v_gene: TRBV18; j_gene: TRBJ1-1
CDR3aa: ASSENQGNEKLF; abundance: few; v_gene: TRBV2; j_gene: TRBJ1-4
CDR3aa: ASSLASSGRLHEQY; abundance: NA; v_gene: TRBV7-2; j_gene: TRBJ2-7
CDR3aa: ASSYTGIEAF; abundance: NA; v_gene: TRBV5-1; j_gene: TRBJ1-1
CDR3aa: ASSLTSGANVLT; abundance: NA; v_gene: TRBV28; j_gene: TRBJ2-6
CDR3aa: ASSLRLAQETQY; abundance: NA; v_gene: TRBV5-4; j_gene: TRBJ2-5
CDR3aa: ASSEPHRTGSYEQY; abundance: few; v_gene: TRBV10-2; j_gene: TRBJ2-7
CDR3aa: ASRAGAEGYT; abundance: NA; v_gene: TRBV2; j_gene: TRBJ1-2
CDR3aa: ASSPVASPYEQY; abundance: NA; v_gene: TRBV7-9; j_gene: TRBJ2-7
CDR3aa: ASSPDRVFAIY; abundance: few; v_gene: TRBV7-6; j_gene: TRBJ1-3
CDR3aa: ASSSPSGDYFSYEQY; abundance: NA; v_gene: TRBV5-6; j_gene: TRBJ2-7
CDR3aa: ASSDSGKASDTQY; abundance: few; v_gene: TRBV10-1; j_gene: TRBJ2-3
CDR3aa: ASSTGQINEKLF; abundance: few; v_gene: TRBV6-6; j_gene: TRBJ1-4
CDR3aa: ASSSGVTEAF; abundance: NA; v_gene: TRBV5-6; j_gene: TRBJ1-1
CDR3aa: ASSQDGGSGYTIY; abundance: NA; v_gene: TRBV4-3; j_gene: TRBJ1-3
CDR3aa: ASSQDRGPNQPQH; abundance: NA; v_gene: TRBV2; j_gene: TRBJ1-5
CDR3aa: ASSSIREGLGETQY; abundance: few; v_gene: TRBV7-2; j_gene: TRBJ2-5
CDR3aa: ASSLTGKGRETQY; abundance: NA; v_gene: TRBV5-1; j_gene: TRBJ2-5
CDR3aa: AMAGGSGRSYNEQF; abundance: NA; v_gene: TRBV10-3; j_gene: TRBJ2-1
CDR3aa: ASSQGSGSGQETQY; abundance: NA; v_gene: TRBV7-9; j_gene: TRBJ2-5
CDR3aa: ASSSRTSTDTQY; abundance: NA; v_gene: TRBV5-4; j_gene: TRBJ2-3
CDR3aa: ASSFSKTVMNTEAF; abundance: few; v_gene: TRBV5-8; j_gene: TRBJ1-1
CDR3aa: ASSPSWDRATGANVLT; abundance: NA; v_gene: TRBV7-9; j_gene: TRBJ2-6
CDR3aa: ASSSRTYQG; abundance: once; v_gene: TRBV7-9; j_gene: TRBJ1-1
CDR3aa: ASSGGFGATEAF; abundance: NA; v_gene: TRBV18; j_gene: TRBJ1-1
CDR3aa: ASSIDLDRGGGYT; abundance: NA; v_gene: TRBV19; j_gene: TRBJ1-2
CDR3aa: ASSPRTGGNEQF; abundance: few; v_gene: TRBV18; j_gene: TRBJ2-1
CDR3aa: AFTLGGGGNQPQH; abundance: few; v_gene: TRBV30; j_gene: TRBJ1-5